This T cell receptor (beta chain) was recorded in a study of T cells in Graves' hyperthyroidism and ophthalmopathy. The CDR3 regions of TCR beta were amplified from RNA transcripts. HTBI primers drove first-round RT-PCR of the TCR CDR3. Via MiXCR, TCRdb re-called the multiplex PCR reads, giving one row per CDR3 protein. Here the sample spans a few hundred thousand distinct CDR3 sequences, 46% being singletons. The sequence derives from a woman between 18 and 30 years old with Graves' hyperthyroidism. The sample taken for sequencing was peripheral blood or thyroid tissue (not recorded which).

CDR3: CSGKTPTISYEQYF. For the CDR3, the DNA is TGCAGCGGAAAAACCCCGACAATCTCCTACGAGCAGTACTTC. V is TRBV29-1 and J is TRBJ2-7; D ambiguous. Per germline, CDR1 SQVTM and CDR2 ANQGSEA. CDR3 length: 14 residues. Trimming took 7 bases from V and 0 from J, leaving 16 bases between them.